This T cell receptor (beta chain) was identified in a study of T cells expressing NK-cell markers. Study-level results: One observes that, in several donors, these clonotypes were also the leading ones within the CD3+CD56-NKG2C+ fraction. Dominant NKG2C+ clonotypes accounted for 1.0-7.0% of CD8+ T cells in a handful of donors.

About this clonotype itself: Its antigen remains unidentified.

Germline lookup yields CDR1 SEHNR and CDR2 FQNEAQ (reference sequence). The CDR3 length is 17 residues. cDNA encoding TCR beta was synthesized via 5'RACE template switching incorporating UMIs. TCRdb re-called the 5' RACE reads and catalogs CDR3 proteins one per entry, DNA excluded. The listing records about 390,000 distinct CDR3 sequences. The sample comprised blood T cells: a sorted CD56 or NKG2C T cell subset, CD4+ or CD8+ T cells, or bulk PBMC T cells (not recorded which). The chain links TRBV7-9 to TRBJ1-1. The sequence was collected from a woman aged 45-59 years in good health. The CDR3 spells CASSLAPSRGSYTEAFF.